Listed below are T cell receptor beta chains from one sample, sequenced in a study of T cells in localized non-small cell lung cancer. TCRdb keeps only in-frame clones here, not all; method: immunoSEQ multiplex PCR. In the table there are under 50,000 clones, around 81% of which are singletons. Sequenced here: peripheral blood mononuclear cells, sampled before any cancer treatment. The receptors originated from a man aged 35-75 years with stage III lung adenocarcinoma. CDR3s leave out the opening cysteine and the closing phenylalanine or tryptophan. Each record gives: J gene, CDR3 length, V gene, CDR3 protein.

TRBJ2-7 | 13 | TRBV2 | ASSFRDSRGYEQY
TRBJ2-1 | 11 | TRBV2 | ASVEDGYNEQF
TRBJ2-1 | 13 | TRBV27 | ASSIAGGPYNEQF
TRBJ1-5 | 15 | TRBV6-1 | ASSEWGGYISNQPQH
TRBJ2-3 | 14 | TRBV4-1 | ASSQDPGFITDTQY
TRBJ2-7 | 13 | TRBV5-5 | ASSLEDREVEEQY
TRBJ2-7 | 12 | TRBV18 | ASSPSRDTYEQY
TRBJ2-7 | 9 | TRBV29-1 | SVLRVHEQY
TRBJ2-5 | 12 | TRBV6-5 | ASSKTGGVETQY
TRBJ2-3 | 15 | TRBV5-6 | ASSFVEAIGFTDTQY
TRBJ1-4 | 9 | TRBV28 | ASSEIGVLF
TRBJ2-7 | 12 | TRBV5-8 | ASSPSGGLYEQY
TRBJ1-6 | 14 | TRBV28 | ASSLGPGTYNSPLH
TRBJ2-4 | 11 | TRBV6-1 | ASSLDYPNIQY
TRBJ1-1 | 15 | TRBV6-1 | AISEPDREGGATEAF
TRBJ2-5 | 13 | TRBV9 | ASSPRGLGQETQY
TRBJ2-7 | 14 | TRBV15 | ATSGRSGGSSYEQY
TRBJ2-3 | 13 | TRBV30 | AWSTAGGPTDTQY
TRBJ2-7 | 12 | TRBV9 | ASSAIDNLGEQY
TRBJ2-2 | 11 | TRBV6-4 | ASSLGAAGELF
TRBJ2-2 | 13 | TRBV5-1 | ASSRIPGAAGELF
TRBJ2-1 | 12 | TRBV7-2 | ASTGTNRYNEQF
TRBJ2-3 | 15 | TRBV4-2 | ASSLTSGGASTDTQY
TRBJ1-2 | 12 | TRBV19 | ASSIVLQEFGYT
TRBJ1-1 | 11 | TRBV19 | ASSRILNGEAF
TRBJ2-7 | 13 | TRBV14 | ASSLPLRGAYEQY
TRBJ2-4 | 14 | TRBV7-2 | ASSLESGIAKNIQY
TRBJ2-7 | 13 | TRBV11-1 | ASSFFSGSSYEQY
TRBJ2-3 | 13 | TRBV12-5 | ASGPDRGGTDTQY